This T cell receptor (beta chain) was sequenced in a study of blood T cell repertoires in COVID-19. Whole-study context: Sites in the United States, Italy and Spain provided acute and convalescent COVID-19 samples. The cDNA or gDNA used as material had been derived from T cells, B-cell-depleted T cells, or PBMCs.

The germline V gene has CDR1 SGHTA and CDR2 FQGNSA. Trimming took 4 bases from V and 5 from J, leaving 10 bases between them. This CDR3 spans 13 amino acids. Authors' data handling: Reference gene primer amplification gave nucleated cell count estimates. Data came from immunoSEQ multiplex PCR; TCRdb stores just in-frame clones and leaves some out. D and trimming were read from the DNA, whereas the V and J calls and clone size are those reported in that table. The table includes about 160,000 clones, roughly 90% detected once. Input material: peripheral blood. V usage is TRBV7-2 and J usage is TRBJ2-3; a possible D gene is TRBD1 (5 bases). This receptor was identified in a man in his sixties with acute or convalescent COVID-19. The CDR3 nucleotides are TGTGCCAGCAGCTCCCTAAGGGGAGATACGCAGTATTTT. Its protein product is CASSSLRGDTQYF. The full variable domain, completed using reference TRBV7-2 and TRBJ2-3, is GAGVSQSPSNKVTEKGKDVELRCDPISGHTALYWYRQSLGQGLEFLIYFQGNSAPDKSGLPSDRFSAERTGGSVSTLTIQRTQQEDSAVYLCASSSLRGDTQYFGPGTRLTVL.